One and the same sample provided the 26 T cell receptor beta chains below, sequenced in a study of cytomegalovirus exposure and HLA in healthy donors. It was with 60 Vbeta and 13 Jbeta primers that the PCR ran. The assay was immunoSEQ multiplex PCR, and TCRdb's table has in-frame clones only and misses some. The sample carries tens of thousands of clones, approximately 79% recorded once. The sequenced material came from PBMCs. The receptors stem from a man in his thirties or forties in good health and CMV-seronegative.

The chain combines TRBV14 with TRBJ1-2; D gene ambiguous. With 0 bases removed from V and 3 bases from J, the gap between germline ends came to 8 bases. The CDR3 consists of 14 residues. The germline gives CDR1 SGHDN, CDR2 FVKESK. CDR3 DNA: TGTGCCAGCAGCCAAGAAGGAGTGTACTATGGCTACACCTTC. As protein: CASSQEGVYYGYTF.

The gene calls are TRBV6-5 and TRBJ1-1; tentatively, D is TRBD1 (6 bases). Germline CDR1 and CDR2: MNHEY and SVGAGI. Deletions cut 2 bases from V and 3 bases from J, with 7 bases between. CDR3 length: 13 amino acids. The chain's CDR3 is CASSYEGDTEAFF. CDR3 nucleotides: TGTGCCAGCAGTTACGAGGGGGACACTGAAGCTTTCTTT.

The chain combines TRBV13 with TRBJ1-1, with 8 nucleotides matching TRBD1. V shed 3 bases and J 3 bases; nucleotides not matched to a gene: 3. Germline V gene data show CDR1 as PRHDT and CDR2 as FYEKMQ (reference sequence). The CDR3 sequence is 14 residues long. CDR3 sequence (DNA): TGTGCCAGCAGCTTTGGACAGGGAGACACTGAAGCTTTCTTT. It translates to CASSFGQGDTEAFF.

This chain connects TRBV12-5 to TRBJ1-2; D is undetermined. Germline CDR1 is LGHNT and CDR2 is FRNRAP. The CDR3 length is 14 residues. V was cut by 1 base and J by 8 bases, with 14 bases left in between. The CDR3 is CASGLGQSLSGYTF. Written as DNA, the CDR3 is TGTGCTAGTGGTTTGGGTCAGTCCCTTAGCGGCTACACCTTC.

Turning to this clone: The missing conserved phenylalanine or tryptophan at the end of this CDR3 makes a read error likely. The V gene is TRBV4-2, the J gene TRBJ1-2; 9 bases match TRBD1. This CDR3 comprises 16 residues. Losses at the gene ends were 1 base for V and 8 bases for J; bases not matched to a gene: 11. Germline V gene lookup returns CDR1 LGHNA and CDR2 YNFKEQ. The DNA for the CDR3 is TGTGCCAGCAGCCAAGGGGACAGGGTAAAACTATGGGGCTACACCCTC. Its translation: CASSQGDRVKLWGYTL.

The chain has TRBV25-1 and TRBJ2-6, with 8 bases fitting TRBD1. In germline, CDR1 is MGHDK, CDR2 SYGVNS. The CDR3 contains 16 residues. V shed 2 bases, J shed 1 base, and the junction held 1 base outside the gene matches. In DNA, the CDR3 is TGTGCCAGCAGTGAACACAGGGGGTCTGGGGCCAACGTCCTGACTTTC. Its protein product is CASSEHRGSGANVLTF.

This clone was seen more than once but under ten times. For the CDR3, the DNA is TGTGCCAGCAGCTTAGAGGCTGCAGGGTATCAGCCCCAGCATTTT. Residues: CASSLEAAGYQPQHF. The V call is TRBV7-9, the J call TRBJ1-5, with D possibly TRBD1 on 5 matching bases. There are 15 residues in the CDR3. Germline V gene lookup returns CDR1 SEHNR and CDR2 FQNEAQ (reference sequence). With 1 base removed from V and 5 bases from J, the gap between germline ends came to 12 bases.

The chain has TRBV29-1 and TRBJ2-7, with TRBD1 matching 11 bases. The germline V gene encodes CDR1 SQVTM and CDR2 ANQGSEA. There are 15 residues in the CDR3. V was clipped by 7 bases and J by 3 bases; unmatched bases: 11. CDR3: CSATRGQGGLYEQYF. CDR3 DNA sequence: TGCAGCGCAACCCGGGGACAGGGGGGCCTCTACGAGCAGTACTTC.

This chain links TRBV18 with TRBJ1-5, with TRBD1 as a possible D gene (5 bases). Per the germline V gene, CDR1 is KGHSH and CDR2 is LQKENI. V was cut by 2 bases and J by 4 bases, with 12 bases left in between. This CDR3 has 15 amino acids. CDR3 region: CASSPGPTVNQPQHF. CDR3 nucleotide sequence: TGTGCCAGCTCACCAGGACCGACAGTAAATCAGCCCCAGCATTTT.

This chain joins TRBV2 and TRBJ2-1; 10 nucleotides align to TRBD2. Germline-derived CDR1 and CDR2 are SNHLY and FYNNEI. The CDR3 contains 14 residues. V shed 4 bases, J shed 9 bases, and the junction held 6 bases outside the gene matches. DNA of the CDR3: TGTGCCAGCAGTGCTACTAGCGGGGTTGGTGAGCAGTTCTTC. Translating gives CASSATSGVGEQFF.

The table lists this clone with a count of one. The V call is TRBV2, the J call TRBJ2-2; 8 bases are a match to TRBD1. Germline CDR1 is SNHLY and CDR2 is FYNNEI. The CDR3 consists of 18 residues. J was trimmed by 3 bases and V by 3 bases; bases with no gene match: 12. Here the CDR3 reads CASSDPRTGISYTGELFF. In nucleotides, the CDR3 is TGTGCCAGCAGTGACCCGAGGACAGGGATTTCCTACACCGGGGAGCTGTTTTTT.

The V gene is TRBV9, the J gene TRBJ2-1, with 7 nucleotides matching TRBD1. Germline lookup yields CDR1 SGDLS and CDR2 YYNGEE. With V trimmed by 4 bases and J by 4 bases, 8 bases remained unmatched. This CDR3 has 15 residues. This CDR3 reads CASSSYRGHYNEQFF. CDR3 bases: TGTGCCAGCAGCTCCTACAGGGGCCATTACAATGAGCAGTTCTTC.

The V call is TRBV28, the J call TRBJ2-6; D unclear. With 4 bases removed from V and 0 bases from J, the gap between germline ends came to 7 bases. The CDR3 is made up of 15 amino acids. From germline, CDR1 is MDHEN and CDR2 SYDVKM. CDR3 DNA sequence: TGTGCCAGCAGTTCACACATCTCTGGGGCCAACGTCCTGACTTTC. It encodes CASSSHISGANVLTF.

The chain carries TRBV5-4 and TRBJ2-7; 7 positions match TRBD2. This CDR3 is 14 amino acids long. CDR1 is SGHNT, CDR2 YYREEE, per germline (reference sequence). The junction had 5 bases not matched to a gene; V was cut back by 3 bases and J by 2 bases. CDR3 DNA: TGTGCCAGCAGCTCGGGGGGAGTAGCCTACGAGCAGTACTTC. This codes for CASSSGGVAYEQYF.

The CDR3 spells CASSDAGQLNEKLFF. As DNA, the CDR3 is TGTGCCAGCAGTGATGCGGGACAGCTTAATGAAAAACTGTTTTTT. The chain couples TRBV2 to TRBJ1-4; 7 bases agree with TRBD1. Germline assignment: CDR1 SNHLY and CDR2 FYNNEI. The CDR3 runs to 15 residues. Unmatched junction bases numbered 5, after V lost 3 bases and J lost 4 bases. Filled out from reference TRBV2 and TRBJ1-4, the complete variable domain reads EPEVTQTPSHQVTQMGQEVILRCVPISNHLYFYWYRQILGQKVEFLVSFYNNEISEKSEIFDDQFSVERPDGSNFTLKIRSTKLEDSAMYFCASSDAGQLNEKLFFGSGTQLSVL.

The sample holds one count of this clone. The V and J genes are TRBV13 and TRBJ1-1; 11 positions match TRBD1. CDR3 length equals 17 residues. The V segment lost 6 bases and the J segment 2 bases; nucleotides outside the gene matches: 11. Germline V lookup: CDR1 PRHDT, CDR2 FYEKMQ (reference sequence). The CDR3 nucleotides are TGTGCCAGCAGATCTTATAGGGGACAGGGGGTAAACACTGAAGCTTTCTTT. Translating gives CASRSYRGQGVNTEAFF.

V usage is TRBV25-1 and J usage is TRBJ1-6; 7 positions match TRBD1. The CDR3 spans 18 residues. Germline-derived CDR1 and CDR2 are MGHDK and SYGVNS. Losses at the gene ends were 4 bases for V and 6 bases for J; bases not matched to a gene: 15. CDR3 nucleotides: TGTGCCAGCAGTGGCCAGCGGGCAGGGGGGATAGCTAATTCACCCCTCCACTTT. It is translated as CASSGQRAGGIANSPLHF.

The rearrangement links TRBV19 to TRBJ1-2; 7 bases are shared with TRBD1. This CDR3 is 17 amino acids long. The ends lost 7 bases at V and 4 bases at J; junction bases unmatched: 18. Germline V CDR1 and CDR2: LNHDA, SQIVND (reference sequence). The CDR3, as DNA: TGTGCCAGTACCGACGTTTATCCGGGACAGCGGAGCTATGGCTACACCTTC. It encodes CASTDVYPGQRSYGYTF.

CDR3 DNA: TGCGCCAGCAGCTTGGGAACAGCCAGAATCACAGATACGCAGTATTTT. It codes for CASSLGTARITDTQYF. This sequence joins TRBV5-1 and TRBJ2-3; D is uncertain. Between the trimmed V and J ends, which lost 0 bases and 2 bases, there was a span of 13 bases. CDR1 and CDR2 from the germline V gene are SGHRS and YFSETQ. The CDR3 loop spans 16 amino acids.

This chain joins TRBV5-1 and TRBJ2-5; 9 positions match TRBD1. The CDR3 length is 13 residues. Losses at the gene ends were 5 bases for V and 8 bases for J; bases not matched to a gene: 7. Germline CDR1 and CDR2: SGHRS and YFSETQ. The CDR3 spells CASRPGQGDTQYF. In DNA, the CDR3 is TGCGCCAGCAGGCCGGGACAGGGTGACACCCAGTACTTC. Complete variable domain (other parts from reference TRBV5-1 and TRBJ2-5): KAGVTQTPRYLIKTRGQQVTLSCSPISGHRSVSWYQQTPGQGLQFLFEYFSETQRNKGNFPGRFSGRQFSNSRSEMNVSTLELGDSALYLCASRPGQGDTQYFGPGTRLLVL.

This chain joins TRBV7-3 and TRBJ2-3; 11 bases align to TRBD2. Germline CDR1 and CDR2: SGHTA and FQGTGA. The CDR3 runs to 16 residues. After removal of 0 bases from V and 5 bases from J, the junction contained 4 bases not matched to a gene. CDR3 amino acids: CASSLTGLAGGDTQYF. The CDR3 DNA reads as TGTGCCAGCAGCTTAACGGGGCTAGCGGGGGGAGATACGCAGTATTTT.

The V and J genes are TRBV29-1 and TRBJ2-3, with no clear D. Trimming removed 3 bases from V and 0 bases from J, with 4 bases in between. The CDR3 length is 12 residues. The germline gives CDR1 SQVTM, CDR2 ANQGSEA. The chain's CDR3 is CSVDRSTDTQYF. DNA for the CDR3: TGCAGCGTTGACAGAAGCACAGATACGCAGTATTTT.

The genes are TRBV2 and TRBJ1-2, with 7 bases that match TRBD1. The junction had 8 bases not matched to a gene; V was cut back by 6 bases and J by 4 bases. The CDR3 has 14 amino acids. From germline, CDR1 is SNHLY and CDR2 FYNNEI. The CDR3 spells CASRPGQPPYGYTF. For the CDR3, the DNA is TGTGCCAGCAGACCGGGACAGCCTCCCTATGGCTACACCTTC. Together with reference TRBV2 and TRBJ1-2, the CDR3 gives the full variable domain: EPEVTQTPSHQVTQMGQEVILRCVPISNHLYFYWYRQILGQKVEFLVSFYNNEISEKSEIFDDQFSVERPDGSNFTLKIRSTKLEDSAMYFCASRPGQPPYGYTFGSGTRLTVV.

The sample holds a few counts of this clone. The V call is TRBV6-1, the J call TRBJ1-4; 8 bases agree with TRBD1. Germline V gene data show CDR1 as MNHNS and CDR2 as SASEGT. The CDR3 is made up of 17 amino acids. The ends lost 1 base at V and 7 bases at J; junction bases unmatched: 11. CDR3 DNA: TGTGCCAGCAGTGAAGGATCTGTAGGACAGGGAATTGAAAAACTGTTTTTT. The encoded protein is CASSEGSVGQGIEKLFF.

The gene calls are TRBV7-3 and TRBJ2-7; possible D gene TRBD2, 6 bases. The CDR3 is 13 amino acids. Trimming removed 5 bases at V and 5 bases at J, with 13 bases between. Germline CDR1 and CDR2: SGHTA and FQGTGA. The DNA for the CDR3 is TGTGCCAGCAGCATGCAGGCGGGGAACGAGCAGTACTTC. Protein sequence: CASSMQAGNEQYF. Combining the CDR3 with reference TRBV7-3 and TRBJ2-7 gives the whole variable domain GAGVSQTPSNKVTEKGKYVELRCDPISGHTALYWYRQSLGQGPEFLIYFQGTGAADDSGLPNDRFFAVRPEGSVSTLKIQRTERGDSAVYLCASSMQAGNEQYFGPGTRLTVT.

The CDR3 sequence is CASRERASLHEQFF. The CDR3 coding sequence is TGTGCCAGCCGGGAGAGGGCTTCGTTACATGAGCAGTTCTTC. The gene calls are TRBV19 and TRBJ2-1, with TRBD2 as a possible D gene (6 bases). In germline, CDR1 is LNHDA, CDR2 SQIVND (reference sequence). The V gene lost 9 bases and the J gene lost 8 bases, with 20 bases spanning the gap. The CDR3 consists of 14 residues.